A selection of T cell receptor beta chains follows, all from one sample in a study of tumor-infiltrating lymphocytes in primary liver carcinoma. TCRdb called the multiplex PCR reads again in MiXCR, with one record for every CDR3 protein. The sample yields some 190,000 distinct CDR3 sequences, roughly 60% seen once. The sample was peripheral blood. The receptors were sampled from a man aged 35 to 55 with primary liver carcinoma and hepatitis B virus infection. Both conserved end residues are part of each CDR3. Each record gives: V gene, CDR3 length, J gene, clone size, D gene, CDR3 DNA, CDR3 protein. D genes are given only for firm matches. Clone size is stated in some rows and not others, as once, few, many or a class when expanded.

v_gene: TRBV6-6
len: 17
j_gene: TRBJ2-1
abundance: .
d_gene: .
CDR3nt: TGTGCCAGCAGTTACGACGAAATACAGGGACTCCACAATGAGCAGTTCTTC
CDR3aa: CASSYDEIQGLHNEQFF

v_gene: TRBV12-3/TRBV12-4
len: 13
j_gene: TRBJ1-1
abundance: few
d_gene: .
CDR3nt: TGTGCCAGCGTGGAACCGTCGAACACTGAAGCTTTCTTT
CDR3aa: CASVEPSNTEAFF

v_gene: TRBV11-2
len: 13
j_gene: TRBJ2-1
abundance: once
d_gene: TRBD2
CDR3nt: TGTGCCAACCAAGCGGGAGCTTACAATGAGCAGTTCTTC
CDR3aa: CANQAGAYNEQFF

v_gene: TRBV11-2
len: 14
j_gene: TRBJ2-1
abundance: .
d_gene: .
CDR3nt: TGTGCCAGCAGCTTTTTGGGCGCGTACAACGGGCAGTTCTTC
CDR3aa: CASSFLGAYNGQFF

v_gene: TRBV11-2
len: 16
j_gene: TRBJ2-1
abundance: .
d_gene: .
CDR3nt: TGTGCCAACAGCTTAGACGTGGAGGCAGCCTACAATGAGCAGTTCTTC
CDR3aa: CANSLDVEAAYNEQFF

v_gene: TRBV14
len: 14
j_gene: TRBJ2-7
abundance: .
d_gene: .
CDR3nt: TGTGCCAGCAGCCTAAGGGGGGATCCCTACGAGCAGTACTTC
CDR3aa: CASSLRGDPYEQYF

v_gene: TRBV6-2/TRBV6-3
len: 14
j_gene: TRBJ2-1
abundance: once
d_gene: .
CDR3nt: TGTGCCAGCAGTTACCAATCGGGATTTAATGAGCAGTTCTTC
CDR3aa: CASSYQSGFNEQFF

v_gene: TRBV29-1
len: 15
j_gene: TRBJ2-7
abundance: .
d_gene: TRBD1
CDR3nt: TGCAGCACTCACCTGGATCCGTCAGGGGGCGACGAGCAGTACTTC
CDR3aa: CSTHLDPSGGDEQYF

v_gene: TRBV6-2/TRBV6-3
len: 16
j_gene: TRBJ1-5
abundance: once
d_gene: .
CDR3nt: TGTGCCAGCAGTTACTCAGGGGCGAGGAGCGATCAGCCCCAGCATTTT
CDR3aa: CASSYSGARSDQPQHF

v_gene: TRBV5-6
len: 16
j_gene: TRBJ1-2
abundance: .
d_gene: .
CDR3nt: TGTGCCAGCAGCTCCGGTGAGATCTCCGACTACTATGGCTACACCTTC
CDR3aa: CASSSGEISDYYGYTF

v_gene: TRBV30
len: 14
j_gene: TRBJ2-1
abundance: few
d_gene: .
CDR3nt: TGTGCCTGGAGTGTACAAAGCTCCTACAATGAGCAGTTCTTC
CDR3aa: CAWSVQSSYNEQFF

v_gene: TRBV2
len: 15
j_gene: TRBJ2-7
abundance: .
d_gene: .
CDR3nt: TGTGCCAGCAGTGAAGGTAGGGATTTTCAGTGGGAGCAGTACTTC
CDR3aa: CASSEGRDFQWEQYF

v_gene: TRBV6-6
len: 11
j_gene: TRBJ1-1
abundance: .
d_gene: .
CDR3nt: TGTGCCAGCAGATATAACACTGAAGCTTTCTTT
CDR3aa: CASRYNTEAFF

v_gene: TRBV4-1
len: 16
j_gene: TRBJ2-3
abundance: few
d_gene: TRBD1
CDR3nt: TGCGCCAGCAGCCAAGGACAGGGGGCCTCCACAGATACGCAGTATTTT
CDR3aa: CASSQGQGASTDTQYF

v_gene: TRBV7-9
len: 13
j_gene: TRBJ2-7
abundance: .
d_gene: TRBD1
CDR3nt: TGTGCCAGCAGTCAGACCAGGGGGCGCGAGCAGTACTTC
CDR3aa: CASSQTRGREQYF

v_gene: TRBV24-1
len: 16
j_gene: TRBJ2-1
abundance: .
d_gene: .
CDR3nt: TGTGCCACCAGTGATTCTATGGGGAACTCGTACAATGAGCAGTTCTTC
CDR3aa: CATSDSMGNSYNEQFF

v_gene: TRBV11-2
len: 15
j_gene: TRBJ1-1
abundance: .
d_gene: .
CDR3nt: TGTGACAGCAACTTAGTATACAGCAGGCACACTGAAGCTTTATTT
CDR3aa: CDSNLVYSRHTEALF

v_gene: TRBV7-9
len: 13
j_gene: TRBJ1-2
abundance: few
d_gene: .
CDR3nt: TGTGCCAGCAGCTCTGGGGATCACTATGGCTACACCTTC
CDR3aa: CASSSGDHYGYTF

v_gene: TRBV14
len: 18
j_gene: TRBJ2-7
abundance: .
d_gene: .
CDR3nt: TGTGCCAGCAGCCAAGAAAGGGGTTCAGCATATAGCTCCTACGAACAGTACTTC
CDR3aa: CASSQERGSAYSSYEQYF

v_gene: TRBV14
len: 13
j_gene: TRBJ2-1
abundance: .
d_gene: .
CDR3nt: TGTGCCAGCAGCCTTCAGGGAGCGGATCATCAGGTCTTC
CDR3aa: CASSLQGADHQVF

v_gene: TRBV11-2
len: 17
j_gene: TRBJ2-7
abundance: .
d_gene: .
CDR3nt: TGTGCCAGCTTCGGTTGGGCCTTCGACAGGACGAACTATGAGCAGTACTTC
CDR3aa: CASFGWAFDRTNYEQYF

v_gene: TRBV5-5
len: 16
j_gene: TRBJ2-5
abundance: .
d_gene: .
CDR3nt: TGTGCCTGCAGTCCGGCCTTTGGCCAGGGCCAAGAGACCCAGTACTTC
CDR3aa: CACSPAFGQGQETQYF

v_gene: TRBV11-2
len: 14
j_gene: TRBJ2-5
abundance: .
d_gene: .
CDR3nt: TGTGCCAGCAGCTCCCCCCAGGCCCCAGAGACCCAGTACTTC
CDR3aa: CASSSPQAPETQYF